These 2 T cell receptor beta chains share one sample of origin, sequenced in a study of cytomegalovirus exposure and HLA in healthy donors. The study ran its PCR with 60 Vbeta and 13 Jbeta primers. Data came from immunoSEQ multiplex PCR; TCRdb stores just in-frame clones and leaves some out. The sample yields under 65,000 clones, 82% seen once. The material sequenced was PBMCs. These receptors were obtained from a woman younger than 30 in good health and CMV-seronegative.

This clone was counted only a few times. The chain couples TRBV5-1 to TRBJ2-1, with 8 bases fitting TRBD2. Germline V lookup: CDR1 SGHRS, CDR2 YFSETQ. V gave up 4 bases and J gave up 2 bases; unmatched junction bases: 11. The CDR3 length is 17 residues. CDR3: CASSTPGAGAPYNEQFF. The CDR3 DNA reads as TGCGCCAGCAGCACCCCGGGAGCGGGAGCCCCCTACAATGAGCAGTTCTTC.

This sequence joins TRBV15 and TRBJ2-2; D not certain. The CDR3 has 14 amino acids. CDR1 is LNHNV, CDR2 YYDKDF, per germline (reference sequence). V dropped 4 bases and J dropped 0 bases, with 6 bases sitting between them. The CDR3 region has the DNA TGTGCCACCAGCACCCCGGCGAACACCGGGGAGCTGTTTTTT. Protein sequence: CATSTPANTGELFF. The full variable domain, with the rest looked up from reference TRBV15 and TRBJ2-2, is DAMVIQNPRYQVTQFGKPVTLSCSQTLNHNVMYWYQQKSSQAPKLLFHYYDKDFNNEADTPDNFQSRRPNTSFCFLDIRSPGLGDTAMYLCATSTPANTGELFFGEGSRLTVL.